This T cell receptor (beta chain) was profiled in a study of blood T cell repertoires in COVID-19. Study-level information: Acute and convalescent COVID-19 specimens originated in the United States, Italy and Spain. PBMCs, B-cell-depleted T cells, or T cells provided the cDNA or gDNA that made up the material.

In the authors' methods: By means of reference gene primer amplification, nucleated cell counts were estimated. Data came from immunoSEQ multiplex PCR; TCRdb stores just in-frame clones and leaves some out. V, J and clone size were drawn from that table, and D and trimming were deduced from the DNA. The sample lists under 200,000 clones, about 85% occurring once. CDR3 length: 13 amino acids. Germline CDR1 reads LNHDA; CDR2 reads SQIVND (reference sequence). V gave up 0 bases and J gave up 8 bases, with 9 bases separating them. The source is a woman of 80 years or more with acute or convalescent COVID-19. The chain recombines TRBV19 with TRBJ2-3, with D tentatively TRBD2 (5 bases). Sequencing was carried out using peripheral blood. For the CDR3, the DNA is TGTGCCAGTAGTATAGATCTCGGAGGTACGCAGTATTTT. It is translated as CASSIDLGGTQYF.